A single sample gave rise to the 32 T cell receptor beta chains below, sequenced in a study of vaccination effects on CD4 cells after COVID-19. The data were produced by immunoSEQ multiplex PCR, yet TCRdb's version contains in-frame clones alone and is incomplete. The sample has 57,000 or so clones; about 80% are singletons. For these receptors, no antigen is known. CD4+ T cells specific for antigen were expanded with viral peptide pools by the ViraFEST assay before sequencing. Investigators separated out CD4+ T cells once around 11 days of culture had passed. Each participant received a vaccine that was either BNT162b2 or mRNA-1273, given as two doses. Material: CD4+ T cells from PBMCs cultured with HCoV-229E spike peptides, obtained after COVID-19 vaccination. These receptors came from a human donor who received a COVID-19 vaccine.

This sequence joins TRBV5-1 and TRBJ2-5; the match to TRBD1 covers 7 bases. The CDR3 spans 15 residues. Losses at the gene ends were 0 bases for V and 6 bases for J; bases not matched to a gene: 8. Germline V gives CDR1 SGHRS, CDR2 YFSETQ. CDR3 coding DNA: TGCGCCAGCAGCTTGGAGGGGGCGGCGGGCAAGACCCAGTACTTC. Its translation is CASSLEGAAGKTQYF.

This chain connects TRBV6-5 to TRBJ1-2; TRBD1 is a possible D gene (6 bases). The germline V gene encodes CDR1 MNHEY and CDR2 SVGAGI. There are 13 residues in the CDR3. V gave up 4 bases and J gave up 8 bases, with 14 bases separating them. The CDR3 sequence: CASSWGALGGYTF. The CDR3 bases are TGTGCCAGCAGTTGGGGGGCGCTGGGAGGCTACACCTTC.

This clone was detected only a few times. J is TRBJ1-1 and V is TRBV3-1 (or the pseudogene TRBV3-2); D unresolved. This CDR3 comprises 15 residues. CDR1 LGHDT and CDR2 YNNKEL come from the germline V gene (reference sequence). Trimming removed 1 base at V and 3 bases at J, with 12 bases between. As DNA, the CDR3 is TGTGCCAGCAGCCAAGGGGTAATTGGGGACACTGAAGCTTTCTTT. This sequence encodes CASSQGVIGDTEAFF.

The chain links TRBV6-6 to TRBJ1-5; D is undetermined. With 6 bases removed from V and 0 bases from J, the gap between germline ends came to 6 bases. This CDR3 is 13 amino acids long. Germline V gene sequence: CDR1 MNHNY, CDR2 SVGAGI (reference sequence). The CDR3 reads CASRDNSNQPQHF. DNA for the CDR3: TGTGCCAGCAGGGATAATAGCAATCAGCCCCAGCATTTT.

J is TRBJ2-1 and V is TRBV5-1, with 8 bases that match TRBD2. Germline CDR1 SGHRS, CDR2 YFSETQ. The CDR3 length is 15 residues. V shed 9 bases and J 5 bases; nucleotides not matched to a gene: 13. CDR3 DNA sequence: TGCGCCACCCGATGGGGCGGGGGGCACGACAATGAGCAGTTCTTC. Protein product: CATRWGGGHDNEQFF. Full variable domain (missing parts from reference TRBV5-1 and TRBJ2-1): KAGVTQTPRYLIKTRGQQVTLSCSPISGHRSVSWYQQTPGQGLQFLFEYFSETQRNKGNFPGRFSGRQFSNSRSEMNVSTLELGDSALYLCATRWGGGHDNEQFFGPGTRLTVL.

The chain employs TRBV6-4 and TRBJ1-2; TRBD1 is a possible D gene (6 bases). Per the germline V gene, CDR1 is MRHNA and CDR2 is SNTAGT. V lost 4 bases and J 1 base, leaving 10 bases between the germline ends. The CDR3 covers 14 residues. CDR3 nucleotides: TGTGCCAGCAGTGTCGAACAGGGTAACTATGGCTACACCTTC. It yields the protein CASSVEQGNYGYTF.

The chain has TRBV5-6 and TRBJ1-6, with D unresolved. CDR3 length: 15 residues. V was trimmed by 0 bases and J by 7 bases, leaving 11 bases between them. Germline assignment: CDR1 SGHDT and CDR2 YYEEEE. The chain's CDR3 is CASSLGPGVNSPLHF. CDR3 sequence (DNA): TGTGCCAGCAGCTTGGGCCCAGGAGTAAATTCACCCCTCCACTTT.

The genes are TRBV7-9 and TRBJ1-4; 7 bases line up with TRBD1. V gave up 5 bases and J gave up 0 bases; unmatched junction bases: 6. In germline, CDR1 is SEHNR, CDR2 FQNEAQ (reference sequence). This CDR3 contains 16 residues. The CDR3 reads CASSPGDSTTNEKLFF. CDR3 DNA sequence: TGTGCCAGCAGCCCCGGGGACAGCACAACTAATGAAAAACTGTTTTTT.

The chain recombines TRBV4-3 with TRBJ1-4; D is perhaps TRBD1 (6 bases). The CDR3 is 15 residues long. The germline gives CDR1 LGHNA, CDR2 YSLEER. Trimming shortened V by 3 bases and J by 4 bases, and 12 bases separated the two germline ends. The CDR3 DNA follows: TGCGCCAGCAGCCACTCGACAGGTTTTAATGAAAAACTGTTTTTT. It encodes CASSHSTGFNEKLFF.

This chain connects TRBV5-1 to TRBJ2-1, with 7 bases that match TRBD2. This CDR3 spans 17 amino acids. With 0 bases clipped from V and 7 bases from J, the junction kept 13 bases outside the gene matches. CDR1 SGHRS and CDR2 YFSETQ come from the germline V gene. CDR3 nucleotide sequence: TGCGCCAGCAGCTTGGGGTCCCCTCTGAGCGGGGTAAATGAGCAGTTCTTC. It translates to CASSLGSPLSGVNEQFF.

The V and J genes are TRBV29-1 and TRBJ2-1; a possible D gene is TRBD2 (5 bases). This CDR3 is 14 amino acids long. Germline values: CDR1 SQVTM, CDR2 ANQGSEA. Trimming left V 5 bases short and J 5 bases short, with 16 bases between. This CDR3 reads CSVQRLASHNEQFF. Written as DNA, the CDR3 is TGCAGCGTTCAGAGGCTAGCTAGCCACAATGAGCAGTTCTTC.

This sequence joins TRBV5-1 and TRBJ2-3, with 11 nucleotides matching TRBD2. V was clipped by 8 bases and J by 6 bases; unmatched bases: 14. Germline V gives CDR1 SGHRS, CDR2 YFSETQ. The CDR3 is 16 amino acids. CDR3 bases: TGCGCCAGTGGCAAGACTAGCGGGAACACAGGTGATACGCAGTATTTT. It translates to CASGKTSGNTGDTQYF.

The chain recombines TRBV9 with TRBJ1-1; 9 bases agree with TRBD1. Germline CDR1 and CDR2: SGDLS and YYNGEE. The CDR3 runs 15 residues. The V gene end was trimmed by 4 bases and the J gene end by 5 bases; junction bases not matched to a gene: 9. The CDR3 DNA follows: TGTGCCAGCAGCCCGCCGGGACAGGGCTATACTGAAGCTTTCTTT. It translates to CASSPPGQGYTEAFF.

The chain couples TRBV14 to TRBJ2-3; 15 positions match TRBD2. V lost 5 bases and J lost 5; bases outside the gene matches: 14. CDR1 and CDR2 from the germline V gene are SGHDN and FVKESK. The CDR3 runs to 19 residues. The CDR3 coding sequence is TGTGCCAGCAGCTCCCGGACTAGCGGGGGGGCAGGGGTTCGAGATACGCAGTATTTT. It translates to CASSSRTSGGAGVRDTQYF.

This chain joins TRBV19 and TRBJ2-2; D gene uncertain. From germline, CDR1 is LNHDA and CDR2 SQIVND (reference sequence). Trimming stripped 4 bases from V and 7 bases from J, with 7 bases between. There are 12 residues in the CDR3. The DNA of the CDR3 is TGTGCCAGTAGTAGCAGACTCGGGGAGCTGTTTTTT. Encoded protein: CASSSRLGELFF.

The J gene is TRBJ1-2, the V gene TRBV6-2 or TRBV6-3, with 8 nucleotides matching TRBD1. CDR1 is MNHEY and CDR2 is SVGEGT in the germline V gene. The CDR3 length is 15 residues. V shed 2 bases and J 6 bases; nucleotides not matched to a gene: 8. The CDR3 DNA sequence: TGTGCCAGCAGTTACCCCGGGACAGGTAGCAATGGCTACACCTTC. As protein: CASSYPGTGSNGYTF.

This clone came up a few times. CDR3 protein: CATSEGAYNEQFF. The CDR3 bases are TGTGCCACCAGTGAGGGGGCTTACAATGAGCAGTTCTTC. The chain uses TRBV24-1 and TRBJ2-1, with D possibly being TRBD1 (6 bases). This CDR3 comprises 13 residues. Germline V gene lookup returns CDR1 KGHDR and CDR2 SFDVKD. V lost 4 bases, J lost 4 bases, and 7 bases lay in between.

V gene TRBV6-2 or TRBV6-3 combines with J gene TRBJ1-1; D ambiguous. CDR1 is MNHEY, CDR2 SVGEGT, per germline. This CDR3 has 14 amino acids. The V end was cut by 6 bases, the J end by 5 bases, with 16 bases between. CDR3 residues: CASSSSLLWTEAFF. The CDR3, as DNA: TGTGCCAGCAGCTCCTCGTTGTTGTGGACTGAAGCTTTCTTT.

The genes are TRBV14 and TRBJ2-7; no clear D. CDR1 and CDR2 (germline): SGHDN, FVKESK. The germline V and J ends were trimmed by 1 base and 7 bases, with 11 bases remaining between them. The CDR3 runs to 13 residues. This CDR3 reads CASSQALSGEQYV. The CDR3 coding sequence is TGTGCCAGCAGCCAAGCACTGAGTGGGGAGCAGTACGTC.

The chain combines TRBV7-9 with TRBJ1-4; no clear D gene. Germline loops: CDR1 SEHNR, CDR2 FQNEAQ (reference sequence). Deletions cut 5 bases from V and 5 bases from J, with 18 bases between. This CDR3 is 16 amino acids long. The CDR3 protein is CASSEGGSGGNEKLFF. CDR3 nucleotide sequence: TGTGCCAGCAGCGAAGGTGGCTCAGGAGGGAATGAAAAACTGTTTTTT.

The V gene is TRBV6-6, the J gene TRBJ1-1; 7 bases align to TRBD1. CDR3 size: 14 residues. Germline V gives CDR1 MNHNY, CDR2 SVGAGI (reference sequence). Trimming took 5 bases from V and 1 from J; bases not matched to a gene: 4. DNA for the CDR3: TGTGCCAGCAGTCCCGGGACAGCGAACACTGAAGCTTTCTTT. It yields the protein CASSPGTANTEAFF.

This clone was found a few times. This chain connects TRBV19 to TRBJ2-1; D is undetermined. Trimming shortened V by 7 bases and J by 6 bases, and 19 bases separated the two germline ends. Germline V CDR1 and CDR2: LNHDA, SQIVND (reference sequence). CDR3 length equals 15 residues. This CDR3 is CASKATDRLFNEQFF. The CDR3, as DNA: TGTGCCAGTAAAGCAACGGACCGATTATTCAATGAGCAGTTCTTC.

A remark on this clone: A junction end diverges from the germline sequence, so it may reflect a read error. This chain links TRBV28 with TRBJ1-2, with 8 bases that match TRBD1. CDR3 size: 16 residues. Looked up from germline, CDR1 is MDHEN and CDR2 is SYDVKM. The CDR3 sequence: CASSLWGELTGAGYTF. The CDR3 DNA reads TGTGCCAGCAGTCTATGGGGGGAACTGACAGGGGCTGGCTACACCTTC.

This clone was counted between two and nine times. V and J are TRBV30 and TRBJ2-2, with D possibly TRBD2 on 7 matching bases. V was shortened by 0 bases and J by 5 bases, with 13 bases between the two germline ends. The length of the CDR3 is 15 residues. Germline V gene lookup returns CDR1 GTSNPN and CDR2 SVGIG (reference sequence). As DNA, the CDR3 is TGTGCCTGGAGTGTAGAGGGGAGGGGGACCGGGGAGCTGTTTTTT. It yields the protein CAWSVEGRGTGELFF.

The rearrangement joins TRBV5-4 to TRBJ2-2; 9 nucleotides agree with TRBD2. Germline values: CDR1 SGHNT, CDR2 YYREEE (reference sequence). The junction had 13 bases not matched to a gene; V was cut back by 4 bases and J by 6 bases. The CDR3 contains 17 residues. The CDR3 sequence is CASSPFLGGGGAGELFF. DNA for the CDR3: TGTGCCAGCAGCCCATTCTTAGGTGGCGGGGGGGCCGGGGAGCTGTTTTTT. Supplemented by reference TRBV5-4 and TRBJ2-2, the full variable domain reads ETGVTQSPTHLIKTRGQQVTLRCSSQSGHNTVSWYQQALGQGPQFIFQYYREEENGRGNFPPRFSGLQFPNYSSELNVNALELDDSALYLCASSPFLGGGGAGELFFGEGSRLTVL.

This chain connects TRBV5-1 to TRBJ2-3, with D possibly matching TRBD1 (5 bases). CDR3 size: 15 residues. V lost 2 bases to trimming and J lost 5 bases, with 15 bases between them. The V gene's germline CDR1 is SGHRS and CDR2 YFSETQ. The CDR3 is CASSLDSPALDTQYF. In DNA form, the CDR3 reads TGCGCCAGCAGCTTAGACAGCCCTGCCTTAGATACGCAGTATTTT.

Comment on this clone: Other DNA sequences within the sample encode an identical CDR3. The chain joins TRBV12-3 or TRBV12-4 to TRBJ1-6; D is undetermined. The CDR3 has 13 residues. The V gene lost 3 bases and the J gene lost 7 bases, with 7 bases spanning the gap. In DNA form, the CDR3 reads TGTGCCAGCAGTTTTACACGAAATTCACCCCTCCACTTT. Translated, it gives CASSFTRNSPLHF.

This clone has a single count. The chain has TRBV3-1 (or the pseudogene TRBV3-2) and TRBJ2-3, with TRBD2 matching 7 bases. The CDR3 is 16 amino acids. In germline, CDR1 is LGHDT, CDR2 YNNKEL (reference sequence). The ends lost 1 base at V and 4 bases at J; junction bases unmatched: 8. This CDR3 is CASSQGRGGRSDTQYF. Written as DNA, the CDR3 is TGTGCCAGCAGCCAAGGGCGCGGGGGACGCTCAGATACGCAGTATTTT.

This chain joins TRBV2 and TRBJ2-3; 8 positions agree with TRBD2. CDR1 and CDR2 (germline): SNHLY, FYNNEI. This CDR3 spans 13 amino acids. Germline trimming cut 6 bases from V and 8 bases from J; bases unmatched to any gene: 7. CDR3 sequence: CASSRGGEGTQYF. DNA of the CDR3: TGTGCCAGCAGCCGGGGGGGAGAGGGTACGCAGTATTTT.

The chain is built from TRBV6-5 and TRBJ2-5; 8 bases map to TRBD1. V lost 4 bases to trimming and J lost 2 bases; unmatched junction nucleotides: 0. The CDR3 spans 13 residues. The germline gives CDR1 MNHEY, CDR2 SVGAGI. The CDR3 loop is CASSWTGQETQYF. CDR3 coding DNA: TGTGCCAGCAGTTGGACAGGGCAAGAGACCCAGTACTTC.

The gene calls are TRBV7-8 and TRBJ1-6; D unresolved. CDR3 length equals 17 residues. Trimming removed 3 bases from V and 0 bases from J, with 12 bases in between. Germline V gene lookup returns CDR1 SGHVS and CDR2 FQNEAQ. CDR3 sequence (DNA): TGTGCCAGCAGCTTCGGGCAGGCTAGCTCCTATAATTCACCCCTCCACTTT. Its translation is CASSFGQASSYNSPLHF.

V and J are TRBV15 and TRBJ2-1; the D gene is possibly TRBD1 (5 bases). Germline CDR1 reads LNHNV; CDR2 reads YYDKDF (reference sequence). The CDR3 has 13 residues. The V end lost 4 bases, the J end lost 4 bases, and 8 bases lay between the germline ends. Here the CDR3 reads CATSTDSYNEQFF. For the CDR3, the DNA is TGTGCCACCAGCACTGACAGTTACAATGAGCAGTTCTTC.